The clone carrying this T cell receptor beta chain was counted only a few times. The record originates from a study of blood T cell repertoires in COVID-19. Study-level information: Researchers got acute and convalescent COVID-19 samples from the United States, Italy and Spain.

V was shortened by 9 bases and J by 0 bases, with 12 bases between the two germline ends. The germline V gene has CDR1 LGHDT and CDR2 YNNKEL (reference sequence). This CDR3 is 14 amino acids long. Authors' analysis steps: By means of reference gene primer amplification, nucleated cell counts were estimated. Profiling relied on immunoSEQ multiplex PCR, and the TCRdb table lists in-frame clones only, not all of them. The V and J calls and clone size were taken over from that table, and D and trimming were inferred from the DNA. In the table there are approximately 70,000 clones, about 80% of which are singletons.

The chain employs TRBV3-1 (or the pseudogene TRBV3-2) and TRBJ1-3; D perhaps matches TRBD1 (5 bases). Material for sequencing was peripheral blood. This clonotype originated in a woman aged 60-75 years with acute or convalescent COVID-19. The CDR3, as DNA: TGTGCCAGTCAAGGGGACTACTCTGGAAACACCATATATTTT. Its translation: CASQGDYSGNTIYF.